This T cell receptor (beta chain) is from a study of blood T cell repertoires in COVID-19. The wider study: From T cells, B-cell-depleted T cells, or PBMCs came the material, which was cDNA or gDNA.

The V end lost 1 base, the J end lost 4 bases, and 12 bases lay between the germline ends. The V gene's germline CDR1 is SGHRS and CDR2 YFSETQ. The CDR3 covers 15 residues. This clone was recorded once. The repertoire was sequenced with immunoSEQ multiplex PCR; TCRdb's copy has only in-frame clones and lacks some. The sample consists of some 230,000 clones, about 80% of them appearing once. The chain joins TRBV5-1 to TRBJ1-3; a possible D gene is TRBD1 (5 bases). The sequenced material came from peripheral blood. The sequence derives from a woman in her 30s who had recovered from COVID-19. CDR3 nucleotide sequence: TGCGCCAGCAGCTTGATGACAGCTTCGGGAAACACCATATATTTT. Amino acids: CASSLMTASGNTIYF.